This is a list of T cell receptor beta chains from one sample in a study of OX40 agonist ivuxolimab in advanced cancers. Data came from immunoSEQ multiplex PCR; TCRdb stores just in-frame clones and leaves some out. The table has approximately 70,000 clones, around 84% seen once. Sequenced here: CD4+ or CD8+ T cells sorted from blood, sampled in a trial of the OX40 agonist ivuxolimab. These receptors originate from an adult with an advanced solid tumor such as melanoma, head and neck, liver or kidney cancer. CDR3s leave out the opening cysteine and the closing phenylalanine or tryptophan.

>TRBJ2-3|TRBV6-5
ASSYGLAGGTQY
>TRBJ1-2|TRBV5-1
ASTLLDSGYYGYT
>TRBJ2-1|TRBV19
ASTIRGSSSYNEQF
>TRBJ2-3|TRBV7-2
ASSLEEGERGSSTDTQY
>TRBJ1-1|TRBV19
ASRIDMNTEAF
>TRBJ1-5|TRBV18
ASSRQGGDSSNQPQH
>TRBJ2-4|TRBV4-1
ASSQDGGGAPKNIQY
>TRBJ1-1|TRBV7-6
ASSLGLGDRSAAF
>TRBJ2-7|TRBV28
ASSPGGTYEQY
>TRBJ1-2|TRBV2
ASSEAESAYGYT
>TRBJ2-1|TRBV5-1
ASSGSGTDYNEQF
>TRBJ2-6|TRBV28
ASSFPMTGRASGANVLT
>TRBJ1-2|TRBV10-3
AISEDRGPFYGYT
>TRBJ2-3|TRBV18
ASSPPVREDTQY
>TRBJ1-1|TRBV18
ASSSLPAPNTEAF
>TRBJ2-1|TRBV29-1
SVEEGRGGMNEQF
>TRBJ1-2|TRBV6-1
ASRGQGRTYGYT
>TRBJ2-1|TRBV7-2
ASSSWGNEQF
>TRBJ2-3|TRBV4-1
ASSQPDGRDTQY
>TRBJ1-4|TRBV27
ASSLQGSNEKLF
>TRBJ1-1|TRBV6-6
ASSYQGENTEAF
>TRBJ1-2|TRBV18
ASSLAPTGSDYGYT
>TRBJ1-4|TRBV4-1
ASSPIEGQGGKLF
>TRBJ2-7|TRBV5-1
ASSPQGYEQY
>TRBJ1-5|TRBV28
ASNPGQGYQPQH
>TRBJ1-2|TRBV6-5
ASSYQGGAGGYT